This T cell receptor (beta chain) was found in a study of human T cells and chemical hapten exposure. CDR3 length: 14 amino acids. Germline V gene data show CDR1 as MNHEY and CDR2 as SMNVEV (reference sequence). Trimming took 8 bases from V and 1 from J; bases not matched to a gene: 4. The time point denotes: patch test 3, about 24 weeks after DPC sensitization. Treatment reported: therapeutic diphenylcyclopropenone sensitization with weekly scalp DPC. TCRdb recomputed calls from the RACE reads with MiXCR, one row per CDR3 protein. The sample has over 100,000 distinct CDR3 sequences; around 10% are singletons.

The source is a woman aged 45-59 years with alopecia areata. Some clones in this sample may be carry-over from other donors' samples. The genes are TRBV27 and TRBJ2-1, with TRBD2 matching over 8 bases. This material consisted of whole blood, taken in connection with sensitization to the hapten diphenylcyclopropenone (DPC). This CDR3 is CASGSSGSYNEQFF. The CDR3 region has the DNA TGTGCCAGCGGCTCTAGCGGGTCCTACAATGAGCAGTTCTTC.